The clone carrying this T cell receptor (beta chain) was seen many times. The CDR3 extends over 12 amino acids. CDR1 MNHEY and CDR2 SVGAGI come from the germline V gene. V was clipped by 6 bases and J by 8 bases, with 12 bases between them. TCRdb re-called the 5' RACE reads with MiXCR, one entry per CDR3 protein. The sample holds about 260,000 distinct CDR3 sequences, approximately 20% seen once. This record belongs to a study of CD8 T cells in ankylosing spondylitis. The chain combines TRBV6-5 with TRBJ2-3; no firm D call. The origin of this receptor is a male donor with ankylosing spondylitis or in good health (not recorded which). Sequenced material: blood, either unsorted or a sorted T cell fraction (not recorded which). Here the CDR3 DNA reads TGTGCCAGCAGGGATACGTACGGTACGCAGTATTTT. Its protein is CASRDTYGTQYF.